This TCR beta chain was found in a study of CD8+CD57+ T cells in acquired aplastic anemia. Using genomic DNA as the template, TCR beta VDJ and CDR3 profiling was carried out. Each CDR3 protein is one row after TCRdb ran MiXCR on the reads. This sample has about 130,000 distinct CDR3 sequences, with about 48% found just once. This clonotype was seen repeatedly, ten times or more. This TCR was recovered from a human donor in good health, serving as a control. The sequenced sample was sorted CD4+, CD8+, or CD8+CD57+ T cells (not recorded which) from PBMCs.

This chain's CDR3 is CASRRQGGATDTQYF. For the CDR3, the DNA is TGTGCCAGCAGAAGACAGGGGGGGGCCACAGATACGCAGTATTTT. The chain joins TRBV12-3 or TRBV12-4 to TRBJ2-3, with 9 bases aligning to TRBD1. V trimming: 6 bases; J trimming: 2 bases; junction bases outside the gene matches: 6. CDR3 length: 15 amino acids.